Included here is one T cell receptor beta chain sequence, with context. Its antigen remains unidentified. Both 60 Vbeta primers and 13 Jbeta primers went into the PCR. Repertoires were generated with immunoSEQ multiplex PCR, while TCRdb's copy carries only in-frame clones and drops some. The data hold about 130,000 clones, with 75% to 85% observed a single time. This entry is derived from a study of cytomegalovirus exposure and HLA in healthy donors. Study-level findings and limits: Researchers reported that a few CMV-associated chains were confirmed in vitro as CMV antigen-specific. TCR beta V- and J-gene trimming was later associated with a missense DCLRE1C variant. Analysis performed later found 16,000 or so TCR beta sequences associated with HLA alleles at 0.05 false discovery rate.

V lost 6 bases to trimming and J lost 6 bases; unmatched junction nucleotides: 6. Germline V lookup: CDR1 SNHLY, CDR2 FYNNEI. CDR3 length: 13 residues. Among the donors, all were healthy bone marrow donors. This receptor was taken from a woman in her forties in good health and CMV-seropositive. Sequenced input: PBMCs. The V call is TRBV2, the J call TRBJ2-7, with TRBD1 matching over 9 bases. In DNA form, the CDR3 reads TGTGCCAGCAGGGGACAGGGCCAAGTCGAGCAGTACTTC. Translating it yields CASRGQGQVEQYF.